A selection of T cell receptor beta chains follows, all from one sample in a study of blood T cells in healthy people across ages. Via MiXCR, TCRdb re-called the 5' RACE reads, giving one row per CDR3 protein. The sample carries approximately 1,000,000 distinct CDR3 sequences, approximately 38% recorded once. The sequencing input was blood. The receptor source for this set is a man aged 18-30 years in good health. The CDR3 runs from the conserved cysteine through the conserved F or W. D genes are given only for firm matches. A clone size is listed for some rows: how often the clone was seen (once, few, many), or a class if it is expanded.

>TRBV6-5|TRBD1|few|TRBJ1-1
CASSYYPDRAGAPTEAFF
TGTGCCAGCAGTTACTATCCCGACAGGGCGGGGGCGCCGACTGAAGCTTTCTTT
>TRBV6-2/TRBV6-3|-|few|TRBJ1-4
CASSSRTAHNEKLFF
TGTGCCAGCAGTTCGAGGACAGCTCATAATGAAAAACTGTTTTTT
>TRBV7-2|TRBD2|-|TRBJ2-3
CASSLEGTSGGTDTQYF
TGTGCCAGCAGCTTAGAGGGGACTAGCGGGGGCACAGATACGCAGTATTTT
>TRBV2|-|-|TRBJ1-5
CASSERQYSNQPQHF
TGTGCCAGCAGCGAACGGCAGTATAGCAATCAGCCCCAGCATTTT
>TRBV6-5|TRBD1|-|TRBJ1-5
CASRPTGSDNQPQHF
TGTGCCAGCAGGCCGACAGGGTCGGACAATCAGCCCCAGCATTTT
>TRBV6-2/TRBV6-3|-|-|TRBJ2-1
CASRRVGYNEQFF
TGTGCCAGCAGAAGGGTAGGGTACAATGAGCAGTTCTTC
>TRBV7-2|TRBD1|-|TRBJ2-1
CASSLTGGASQFF
TGTGCCAGCAGCTTAACAGGGGGCGCATCGCAGTTCTTC
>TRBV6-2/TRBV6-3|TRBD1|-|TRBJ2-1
CASSYRDRGTYNEQFF
TGTGCCAGCAGTTACCGGGACAGGGGAACCTACAATGAGCAGTTCTTC
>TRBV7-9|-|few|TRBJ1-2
CASSSATPDSNGYTF
TGTGCCAGCAGCTCGGCGACTCCGGACAGTAATGGCTACACCTTC
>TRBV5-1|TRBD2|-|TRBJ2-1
CASSFELAAGGEQFF
TGCGCCAGCAGCTTCGAACTGGCAGCGGGGGGAGAGCAGTTCTTC
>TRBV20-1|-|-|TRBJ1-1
CSASSGLTGTEAFF
TGCAGTGCCTCTTCAGGATTGACGGGGACTGAAGCTTTCTTT
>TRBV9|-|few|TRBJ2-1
CASSADEGHNEQFF
TGTGCCAGCAGTGCCGATGAGGGGCACAATGAGCAGTTCTTC
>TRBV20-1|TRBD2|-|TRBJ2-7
CSAITSGGYEQYF
TGCAGTGCTATCACTAGCGGGGGGTACGAGCAGTACTTC
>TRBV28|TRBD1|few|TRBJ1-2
CASSPAEGQGDYGYTF
TGTGCCAGCAGTCCAGCTGAGGGACAGGGCGACTATGGCTACACCTTC
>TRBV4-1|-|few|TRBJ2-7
CASGPTYEQYF
TGCGCCAGCGGTCCCACCTACGAGCAGTACTTC
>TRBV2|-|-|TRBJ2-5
CASRRDVNQETQYF
TGTGCCAGCAGACGGGACGTGAACCAAGAGACCCAGTACTTC
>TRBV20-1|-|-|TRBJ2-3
CSASTGADTQYF
TGCAGTGCCAGTACGGGGGCAGATACGCAGTATTTT
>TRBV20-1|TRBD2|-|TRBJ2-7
CSAHGTSSPVSYEQYF
TGCAGTGCCCACGGGACTAGCAGTCCCGTCTCCTACGAGCAGTACTTC
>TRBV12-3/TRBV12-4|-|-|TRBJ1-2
CASSRGDSVFYGYTF
TGTGCCAGCAGTCGCGGAGACAGTGTTTTCTATGGCTACACCTTC
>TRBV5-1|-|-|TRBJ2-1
CASSLTGSGIHEQFF
TGCGCCAGCAGCTTGACAGGATCGGGGATCCATGAGCAGTTCTTC
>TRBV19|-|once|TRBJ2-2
CASSIFTGELFF
TGTGCCAGTAGTATCTTCACCGGGGAGCTGTTTTTT
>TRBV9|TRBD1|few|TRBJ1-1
CASSAIQGAVDSEAFF
TGTGCCAGCAGCGCGATACAGGGGGCAGTTGATTCTGAAGCTTTCTTT
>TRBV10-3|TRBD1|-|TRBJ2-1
CAIKDGTGYNEQFF
TGTGCCATCAAGGATGGGACAGGCTACAATGAGCAGTTCTTC
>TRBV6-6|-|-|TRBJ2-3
CASSYGRDTDTQYF
TGTGCCAGCAGTTACGGGAGAGACACAGATACGCAGTATTTT
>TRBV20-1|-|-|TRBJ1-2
CSASLREGYTF
TGCAGTGCTAGTCTGAGAGAGGGCTACACCTTC
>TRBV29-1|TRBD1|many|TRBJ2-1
CSVAGDRGRSYNEQFF
TGCAGCGTTGCCGGGGACAGGGGGCGAAGTTACAATGAGCAGTTCTTC
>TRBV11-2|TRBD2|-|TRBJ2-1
CASSLGGSSSEQFF
TGTGCCAGCAGCTTAGGCGGGAGCTCCAGCGAGCAGTTCTTC
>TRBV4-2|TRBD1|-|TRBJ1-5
CASSQGTGIRNQPQHF
TGTGCCAGCAGCCAAGGGACAGGGATTAGGAATCAGCCCCAGCATTTT
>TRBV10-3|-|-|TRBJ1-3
CAIRGGEAGNTIYF
TGTGCCATCAGGGGGGGAGAGGCTGGAAACACCATATATTTT
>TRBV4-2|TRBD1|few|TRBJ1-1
CASSQGTGGVTEAFF
TGTGCCAGTAGCCAAGGGACAGGGGGCGTCACTGAAGCTTTCTTT
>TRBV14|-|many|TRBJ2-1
CASSQDSNSYNEQFF
TGTGCCAGCAGCCAAGACTCCAACTCCTACAATGAGCAGTTCTTC
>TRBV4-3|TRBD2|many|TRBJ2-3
CASSLSSGGTDTQYF
TGCGCCAGCAGCCTTTCTAGCGGGGGCACAGATACGCAGTATTTT
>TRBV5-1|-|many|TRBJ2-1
CASSTGMNNEQFF
TGCGCCAGCAGCACAGGGATGAACAATGAGCAGTTCTTC
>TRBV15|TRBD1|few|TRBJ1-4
CATSRDRGRGLEKLFF
TGTGCCACCAGCAGAGATCGGGGCAGGGGGCTTGAAAAACTGTTTTTT
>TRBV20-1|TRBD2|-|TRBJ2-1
CSARGSGGPNEQFF
TGCAGTGCTAGAGGTAGCGGGGGCCCTAATGAGCAGTTCTTC
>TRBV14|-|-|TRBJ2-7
CASSLWDGPSYEQYF
TGTGCCAGCAGCCTTTGGGACGGGCCCTCCTACGAGCAGTACTTC
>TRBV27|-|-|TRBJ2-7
CASSLSAGSGEQYF
TGTGCCAGCAGTTTATCAGCAGGGTCGGGCGAGCAGTACTTC
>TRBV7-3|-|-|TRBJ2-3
CASSSLGDATDTQYF
TGTGCCAGCAGCTCCCTTGGGGACGCCACAGATACGCAGTATTTT
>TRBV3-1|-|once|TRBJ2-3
CASSHRPTLHTDTQYF
TGTGCCAGCAGCCATCGTCCTACCCTCCACACAGATACGCAGTATTTT
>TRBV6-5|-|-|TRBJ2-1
CASSYSVRRYNEQFF
TGTGCCAGCAGTTACTCAGTGAGGCGCTACAATGAGCAGTTCTTC
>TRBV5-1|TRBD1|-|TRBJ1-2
CASSSGQGGGYGYTF
TGCGCCAGCAGCTCTGGACAGGGAGGTGGCTATGGCTACACCTTC
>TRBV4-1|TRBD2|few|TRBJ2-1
CASSQGLAVDEQFF
TGCGCCAGCAGCCAGGGACTAGCGGTAGATGAGCAGTTCTTC
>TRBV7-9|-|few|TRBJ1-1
CASSLVAGARKDTEAFF
TGTGCCAGCAGCTTAGTCGCAGGGGCAAGGAAGGACACTGAAGCTTTCTTT
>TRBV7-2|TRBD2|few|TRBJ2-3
CASRLSGAGGEDTQYF
TGTGCCAGCAGACTGAGCGGGGCAGGAGGGGAAGATACGCAGTATTTT
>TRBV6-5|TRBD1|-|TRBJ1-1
CASSQDRATNTEAFF
TGTGCCAGCAGCCAAGACAGGGCTACGAACACTGAAGCTTTCTTT
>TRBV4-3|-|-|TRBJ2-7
CASSQVRQTEQYF
TGCGCCAGCAGCCAAGTTAGGCAGACCGAGCAGTACTTC
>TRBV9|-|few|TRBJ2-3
CASSVIPGGNSDTQYF
TGTGCCAGCAGCGTAATCCCGGGGGGCAACTCAGATACGCAGTATTTT
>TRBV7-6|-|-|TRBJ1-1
CASSLARKNTEAFF
TGTGCCAGCAGCTTAGCGAGGAAGAACACTGAAGCTTTCTTT